This TCR beta chain originates from a study of cytomegalovirus exposure and HLA in healthy donors. The PCR used 60 Vbeta and 13 Jbeta primers. Libraries were prepared by immunoSEQ multiplex PCR; TCRdb keeps only in-frame clonotypes and omits some of them. This table holds 120,000 or so clones, 81% found once. Healthy people donating bone marrow made up the donors. In the case of this clone: Its antigen is unidentified.

V shed 8 bases and J shed 0 bases, with 15 bases lying between them. The germline CDR1 and CDR2 sequences are MNHNS and SASEGT. This CDR3 is built from 15 residues. Regarding the study as a whole: Common viral pathogens seemed to be connected with several of the most significant clusters, according to a later analysis.

The origin of this receptor is a young man in good health and CMV-seropositive. The genes are TRBV6-1 and TRBJ2-3; D call uncertain. The sequenced sample consisted of PBMCs. CDR3 amino acids: CASLASWLSTDTQYF. The CDR3 DNA is TGTGCCAGCTTAGCTTCTTGGTTGAGCACAGATACGCAGTATTTT.